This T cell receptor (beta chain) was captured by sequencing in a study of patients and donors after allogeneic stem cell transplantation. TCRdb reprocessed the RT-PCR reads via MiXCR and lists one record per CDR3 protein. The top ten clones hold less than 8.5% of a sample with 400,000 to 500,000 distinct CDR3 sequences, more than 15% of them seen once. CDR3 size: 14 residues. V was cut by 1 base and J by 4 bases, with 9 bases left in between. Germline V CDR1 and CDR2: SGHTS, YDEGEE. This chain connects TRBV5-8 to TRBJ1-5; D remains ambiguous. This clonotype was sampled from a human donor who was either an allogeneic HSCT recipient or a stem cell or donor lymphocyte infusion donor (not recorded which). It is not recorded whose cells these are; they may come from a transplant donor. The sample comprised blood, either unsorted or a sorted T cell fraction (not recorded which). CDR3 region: CASSLRRTNQPQHF. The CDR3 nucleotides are TGTGCCAGCAGCTTGCGGCGGACTAATCAGCCCCAGCATTTT.